This T cell receptor beta chain derives from a study of T-cell memory formation after mild COVID-19. In the study overall: In these data, TCR clusters were largely donor specific.

From the 5' RACE reads, TCRdb called clonotypes with MiXCR, one entry per CDR3 protein. The sample carries around 310,000 distinct CDR3 sequences, 15% to 20% recorded once. Study results and limitations: Contracting clones from day 15 to 85 had balanced CD4/CD8; later expanders favoured CD4+. SARS-CoV-2 specificity was not confirmed for second-wave clones peaking on day 37.

Germline CDR1 reads MDHEN; CDR2 reads SYDVKM. V was clipped by 6 bases and J by 6 bases, with 18 bases between them. This CDR3 is 15 amino acids long. Concerning this clonotype itself: Its cognate antigen is unknown.

The sample consisted of PBMCs or a T cell subset sorted from them (not recorded which). The source of this sequence is a man aged 18 to 30 who had mild COVID-19 (a few samples of this study predate the infection). Cell type and time point are not known. The chain has TRBV28 and TRBJ1-5, with a possible D match to TRBD1 (5 bases). This chain's CDR3 is CASRDPRGGRQPQHF. The CDR3 coding sequence is TGTGCCAGCAGGGACCCCCGCGGGGGACGTCAGCCCCAGCATTTT.